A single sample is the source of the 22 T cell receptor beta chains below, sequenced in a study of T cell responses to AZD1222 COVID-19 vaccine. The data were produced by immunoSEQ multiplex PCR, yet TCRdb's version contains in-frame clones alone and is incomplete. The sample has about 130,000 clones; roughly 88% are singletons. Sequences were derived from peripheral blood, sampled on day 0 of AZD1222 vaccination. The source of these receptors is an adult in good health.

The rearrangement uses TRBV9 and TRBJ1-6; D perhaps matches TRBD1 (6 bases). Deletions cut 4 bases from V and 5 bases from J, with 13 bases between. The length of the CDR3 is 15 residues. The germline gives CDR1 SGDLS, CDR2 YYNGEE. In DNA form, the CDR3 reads TGTGCCAGCAGCCCGTCCTGGGACAATAATTCACCCCTCCACTTT. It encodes CASSPSWDNNSPLHF.

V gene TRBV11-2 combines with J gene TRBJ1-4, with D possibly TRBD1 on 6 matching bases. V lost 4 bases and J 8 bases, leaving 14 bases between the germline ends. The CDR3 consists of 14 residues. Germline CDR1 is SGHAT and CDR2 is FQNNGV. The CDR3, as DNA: TGTGCCAGCAGCTCGGGACAAATTGCGGAAAAACTGTTTTTT. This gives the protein CASSSGQIAEKLFF.

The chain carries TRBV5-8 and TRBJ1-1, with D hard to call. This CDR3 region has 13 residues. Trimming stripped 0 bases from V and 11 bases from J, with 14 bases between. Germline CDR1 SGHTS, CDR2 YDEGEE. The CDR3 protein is CASSLAFSGSAFF. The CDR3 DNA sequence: TGTGCCAGCAGCTTGGCCTTTTCAGGCTCTGCTTTCTTT. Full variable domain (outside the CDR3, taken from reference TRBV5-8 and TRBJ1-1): EAGVTQSPTHLIKTRGQQATLRCSPISGHTSVYWYQQALGLGLQFLLWYDEGEERNRGNFPPRFSGRQFPNYSSELNVNALELEDSALYLCASSLAFSGSAFFGQGTRLTVV.

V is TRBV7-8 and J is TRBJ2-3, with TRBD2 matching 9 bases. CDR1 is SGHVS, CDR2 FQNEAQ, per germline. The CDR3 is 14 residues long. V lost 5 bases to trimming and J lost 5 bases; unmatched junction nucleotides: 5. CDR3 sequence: CASSHSGGGDTQYF. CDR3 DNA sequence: TGTGCCAGCAGCCATAGCGGGGGCGGAGATACGCAGTATTTT.

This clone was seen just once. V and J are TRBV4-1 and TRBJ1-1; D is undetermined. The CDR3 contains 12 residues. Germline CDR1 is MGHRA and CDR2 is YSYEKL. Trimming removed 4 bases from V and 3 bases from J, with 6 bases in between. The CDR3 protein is CASSRGDTEAFF. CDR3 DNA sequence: TGCGCCAGCAGCCGAGGCGACACTGAAGCTTTCTTT.

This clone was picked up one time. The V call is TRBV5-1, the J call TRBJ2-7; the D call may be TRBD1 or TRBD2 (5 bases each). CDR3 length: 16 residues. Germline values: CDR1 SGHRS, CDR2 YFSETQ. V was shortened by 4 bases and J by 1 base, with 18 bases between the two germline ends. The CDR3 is CASSPGTSAPSYEQYF. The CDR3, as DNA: TGCGCCAGCAGCCCGGGGACCAGCGCGCCTTCCTACGAGCAGTACTTC.

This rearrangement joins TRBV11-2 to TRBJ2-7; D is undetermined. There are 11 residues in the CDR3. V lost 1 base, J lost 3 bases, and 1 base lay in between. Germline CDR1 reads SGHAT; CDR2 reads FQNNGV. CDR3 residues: CASSLVYEQYF. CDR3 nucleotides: TGTGCCAGCAGCTTAGTCTACGAGCAGTACTTC. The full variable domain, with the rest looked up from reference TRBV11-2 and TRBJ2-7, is EAGVAQSPRYKIIEKRQSVAFWCNPISGHATLYWYQQILGQGPKLLIQFQNNGVVDDSQLPKDRFSAERLKGVDSTLKIQPAKLEDSAVYLCASSLVYEQYFGPGTRLTVT.

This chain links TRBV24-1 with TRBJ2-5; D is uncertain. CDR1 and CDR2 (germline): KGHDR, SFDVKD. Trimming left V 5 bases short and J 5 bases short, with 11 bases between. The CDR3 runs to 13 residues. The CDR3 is CATSGGARETQYF. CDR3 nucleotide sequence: TGTGCCACCAGTGGAGGCGCGCGGGAGACCCAGTACTTC.

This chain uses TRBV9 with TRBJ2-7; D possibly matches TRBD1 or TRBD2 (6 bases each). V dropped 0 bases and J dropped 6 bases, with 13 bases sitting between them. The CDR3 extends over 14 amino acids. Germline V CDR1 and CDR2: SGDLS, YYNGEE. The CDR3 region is CASSVAAGGPEQYF. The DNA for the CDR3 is TGTGCCAGCAGCGTAGCTGCCGGGGGCCCCGAGCAGTACTTC.

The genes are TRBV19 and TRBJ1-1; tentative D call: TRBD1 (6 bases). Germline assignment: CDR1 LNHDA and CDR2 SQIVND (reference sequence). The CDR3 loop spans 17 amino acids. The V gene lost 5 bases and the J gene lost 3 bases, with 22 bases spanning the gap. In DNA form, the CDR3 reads TGTGCCAGTAGTCCCCCCCCTTGGGGGCTATGGGACACTGAAGCTTTCTTT. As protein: CASSPPPWGLWDTEAFF.

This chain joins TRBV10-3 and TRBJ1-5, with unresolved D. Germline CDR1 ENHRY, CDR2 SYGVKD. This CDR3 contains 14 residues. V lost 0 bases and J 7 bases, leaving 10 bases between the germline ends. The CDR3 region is CAISESPGGQPQHF. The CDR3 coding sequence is TGTGCCATCAGTGAGTCGCCAGGAGGCCAGCCCCAGCATTTT.

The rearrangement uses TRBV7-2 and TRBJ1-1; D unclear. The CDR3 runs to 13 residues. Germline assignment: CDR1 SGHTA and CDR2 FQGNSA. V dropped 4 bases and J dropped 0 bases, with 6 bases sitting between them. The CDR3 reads CASSSSLNTEAFF. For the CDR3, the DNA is TGTGCCAGCAGCTCTTCTTTGAACACTGAAGCTTTCTTT.

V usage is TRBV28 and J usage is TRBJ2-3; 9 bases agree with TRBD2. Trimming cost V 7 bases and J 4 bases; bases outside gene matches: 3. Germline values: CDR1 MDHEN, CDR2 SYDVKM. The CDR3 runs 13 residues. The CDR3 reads CASTGGGADTQYF. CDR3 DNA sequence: TGTGCCAGCACGGGCGGGGGGGCAGATACGCAGTATTTT.

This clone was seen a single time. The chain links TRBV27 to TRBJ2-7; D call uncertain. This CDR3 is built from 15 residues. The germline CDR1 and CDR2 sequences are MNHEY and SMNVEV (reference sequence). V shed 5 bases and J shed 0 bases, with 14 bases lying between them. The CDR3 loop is CASSHTRLSSYEQYF. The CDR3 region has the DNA TGTGCCAGCAGTCACACCCGACTTAGCTCCTACGAGCAGTACTTC.

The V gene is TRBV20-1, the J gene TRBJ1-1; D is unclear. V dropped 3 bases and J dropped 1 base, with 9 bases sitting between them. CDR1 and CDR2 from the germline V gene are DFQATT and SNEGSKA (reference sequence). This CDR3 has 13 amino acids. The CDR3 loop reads CSASPQKNTEAFF. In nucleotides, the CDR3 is TGCAGTGCTAGTCCCCAGAAGAACACTGAAGCTTTCTTT.

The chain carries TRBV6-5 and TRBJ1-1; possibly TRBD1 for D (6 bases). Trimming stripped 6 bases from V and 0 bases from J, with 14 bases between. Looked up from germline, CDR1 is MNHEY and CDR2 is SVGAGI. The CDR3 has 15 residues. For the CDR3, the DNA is TGTGCCAGCAGCCGGGGGGGGGCGTTGAACACTGAAGCTTTCTTT. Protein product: CASSRGGALNTEAFF.

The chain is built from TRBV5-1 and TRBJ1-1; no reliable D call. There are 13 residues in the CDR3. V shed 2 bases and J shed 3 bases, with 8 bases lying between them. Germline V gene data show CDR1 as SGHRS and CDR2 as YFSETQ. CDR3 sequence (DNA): TGCGCCAGCAGCTTAAGGTATGACACTGAAGCTTTCTTT. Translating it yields CASSLRYDTEAFF.

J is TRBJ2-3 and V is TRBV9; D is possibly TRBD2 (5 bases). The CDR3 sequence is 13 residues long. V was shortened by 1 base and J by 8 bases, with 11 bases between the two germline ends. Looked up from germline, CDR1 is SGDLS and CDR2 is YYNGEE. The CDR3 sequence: CASSVTGGGTQYF. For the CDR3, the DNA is TGTGCCAGCAGCGTAACCGGAGGTGGTACGCAGTATTTT.

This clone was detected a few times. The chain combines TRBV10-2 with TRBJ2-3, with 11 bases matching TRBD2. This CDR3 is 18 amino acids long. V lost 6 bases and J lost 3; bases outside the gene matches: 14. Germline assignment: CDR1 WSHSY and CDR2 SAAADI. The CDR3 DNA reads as TGCGCCAGCAGGGAACGACTAGCGGGACCCCCCAAGACAGATACGCAGTATTTT. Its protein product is CASRERLAGPPKTDTQYF.

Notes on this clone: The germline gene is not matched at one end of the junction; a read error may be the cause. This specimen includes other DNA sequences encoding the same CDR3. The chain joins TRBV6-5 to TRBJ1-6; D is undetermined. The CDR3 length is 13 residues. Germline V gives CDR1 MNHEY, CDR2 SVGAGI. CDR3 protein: CASSSDPNSPLHF. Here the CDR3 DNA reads TGTGCCAGCAGTTCGGACCCCAATTCACCCCTCCATTTT.

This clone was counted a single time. The CDR3 region is CASSFTGSSYEQYF. DNA for the CDR3: TGTGCCAGCAGCTTCACAGGGAGCTCCTACGAGCAGTACTTC. The chain recombines TRBV7-2 with TRBJ2-7; D possibly corresponds to TRBD1 (6 bases). The ends were cut back, 3 bases at V and 0 bases at J, with 9 bases in the middle. Germline V gene sequence: CDR1 SGHTA, CDR2 FQGNSA. The CDR3 has 14 amino acids.

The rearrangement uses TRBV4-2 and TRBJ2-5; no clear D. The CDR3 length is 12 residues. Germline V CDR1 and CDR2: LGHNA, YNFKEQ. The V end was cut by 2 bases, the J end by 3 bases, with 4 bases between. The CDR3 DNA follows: TGTGCCAGCAGCCAACTTGAAGAGACCCAGTACTTC. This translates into CASSQLEETQYF.